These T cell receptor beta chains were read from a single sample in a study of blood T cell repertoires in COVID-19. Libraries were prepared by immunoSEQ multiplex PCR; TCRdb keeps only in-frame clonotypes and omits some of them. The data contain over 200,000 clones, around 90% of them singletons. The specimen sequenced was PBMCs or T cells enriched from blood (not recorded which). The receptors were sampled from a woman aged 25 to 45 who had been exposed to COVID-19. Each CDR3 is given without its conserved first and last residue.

ASSKGTAGGNEQY | 13 | TRBJ2-7 | TRBV21-1
ASSVGEVSGNTIY | 13 | TRBJ1-3 | TRBV9
ASSEGAGFSGNTIY | 14 | TRBJ1-3 | TRBV6-1
ASSGWGGLRKAF | 12 | TRBJ1-1 | TRBV2
ASSNYLGGNTEAF | 13 | TRBJ1-1 | TRBV11-1
ASSPPPGNTEAF | 12 | TRBJ1-1 | TRBV11-2
ASNRGQNYGYT | 11 | TRBJ1-2 | TRBV5-6
ASSSGTGGFEQY | 12 | TRBJ2-7 | TRBV25-1
ASSIPGQGFYQPQH | 14 | TRBJ1-5 | TRBV19
ASSLESWHQETQY | 13 | TRBJ2-5 | TRBV5-4
ASSHGGLANTGELF | 14 | TRBJ2-2 | TRBV3-1/TRBV3-2
SANQPGQGDYGYT | 13 | TRBJ1-2 | TRBV29-1
ASSLADSLGDTQY | 13 | TRBJ2-3 | TRBV7-2
ASTPTGAKGTAEAF | 14 | TRBJ1-1 | TRBV2
ASSPGGSGRYGEQF | 14 | TRBJ2-1 | TRBV14
ASSISRGQGRNEQY | 14 | TRBJ2-7 | TRBV19
ASSYSKRPLAASYEQY | 16 | TRBJ2-7 | TRBV6-2/TRBV6-3
ASSRTGGNYGYT | 12 | TRBJ1-2 | TRBV27
ASSLGSPVGNEQF | 13 | TRBJ2-1 | TRBV13
ATSFQGSPGGYT | 12 | TRBJ1-2 | TRBV28
ASSVLAGTTDTQY | 13 | TRBJ2-3 | TRBV7-2
ASSQPRVPGNTIY | 13 | TRBJ1-3 | TRBV4-2
ASSGGTGGNQPQH | 13 | TRBJ1-5 | TRBV25-1
ASATKGGYDGNTEAF | 15 | TRBJ1-1 | TRBV11-2
ASSGIRQVLYGYT | 13 | TRBJ1-2 | TRBV2
AWINRGRRTDTQY | 13 | TRBJ2-3 | TRBV30
ASRERLNSYNEQF | 13 | TRBJ2-1 | TRBV2
ASSLFRTGRTEAF | 13 | TRBJ1-1 | TRBV28
ASSAYRTAFNYEQY | 14 | TRBJ2-7 | TRBV28
ASSPPGRGSGANVLT | 15 | TRBJ2-6 | TRBV4-2
ASSPRDTYSGNTIY | 14 | TRBJ1-3 | TRBV7-9
ASSPNTDTQY | 10 | TRBJ2-3 | TRBV7-6
ASSGLSQGAYEQY | 13 | TRBJ2-7 | TRBV10-2
ASSPAGGGYEQY | 12 | TRBJ2-7 | TRBV6-5
ASSFIAGGPAFSYEQY | 16 | TRBJ2-7 | TRBV21-1
ASSSTNRGMSSYEQY | 15 | TRBJ2-7 | TRBV27
ASSEASGSDEQF | 12 | TRBJ2-1 | TRBV19
AWSGLRDRSSYEQY | 14 | TRBJ2-7 | TRBV30
ASSGEQY | 7 | TRBJ2-7 | TRBV19
ASSLGTGGSNYGYT | 14 | TRBJ1-2 | TRBV5-6
ASSPSGTPYNEQF | 13 | TRBJ2-1 | TRBV5-1
ASSEFQMATEAF | 12 | TRBJ1-1 | TRBV25-1
ASSTRPTGSGANVLT | 15 | TRBJ2-6 | TRBV9
ASSESVKGYT | 10 | TRBJ1-2 | TRBV10-2
ASSLRQGVTNEQF | 13 | TRBJ2-1 | TRBV5-5
ASKLAGQETQY | 11 | TRBJ2-5 | TRBV12-3/TRBV12-4
ASSSQDSNTEAF | 12 | TRBJ1-1 | TRBV7-9
ASSPIAGHGADTQY | 14 | TRBJ2-3 | TRBV19
ASSEVGRNQPQH | 12 | TRBJ1-5 | TRBV19
ASSLVGLKEPQH | 12 | TRBJ1-5 | TRBV5-6
ASSLEAGTGELF | 12 | TRBJ2-2 | TRBV7-6
ASSLRQVGDTEAF | 13 | TRBJ1-1 | TRBV4-2
ASSLFGQTYGYT | 12 | TRBJ1-2 | TRBV5-4
ASSKGTVRV | 9 | TRBJ1-4 | TRBV25-1
ASSGDSYYGYT | 11 | TRBJ1-2 | TRBV2
ASSMGAEYGYT | 11 | TRBJ1-2 | TRBV19